This T cell receptor (beta chain) was recorded in a study of CD4 T cells in relation to SARS-CoV-2 and coronaviruses. CD4+ T cells from unexposed donors were obtained before the COVID-19 pandemic (2011-2018). J was trimmed by 0 bases and V by 7 bases; bases with no gene match: 17. The germline V gene encodes CDR1 WSHSY and CDR2 SAAADI. This CDR3 has 20 amino acids. Measured with immunoSEQ multiplex PCR; TCRdb has only the in-frame clones, and not every one. The sample includes about 68,000 clones, approximately 93% seen only once; the top ten take 0.23%. Worth noting for this clone: Its antigen is unidentified.

Study conclusions and caveats: Pre-pandemic and post-infection samples never came from the same donor. Approximately 65% of donors had memory CD4+ clonotypes crossrecognizing SARS-CoV-2 and common cold coronavirus spike.

The sequence was obtained from a human donor in good health. The chain links TRBV10-2 to TRBJ2-7; 14 bases fit TRBD2. Material for sequencing was naive CD4+ T cells from PBMCs. Subset meaning: naive CD4+ T cells isolated by negative enrichment. CDR3 sequence reads: CASTGTSGGRARWDSYEQYF. The CDR3 DNA follows: TGCGCCAGCACCGGGACTAGCGGGGGCCGGGCAAGATGGGACTCCTACGAGCAGTACTTC.